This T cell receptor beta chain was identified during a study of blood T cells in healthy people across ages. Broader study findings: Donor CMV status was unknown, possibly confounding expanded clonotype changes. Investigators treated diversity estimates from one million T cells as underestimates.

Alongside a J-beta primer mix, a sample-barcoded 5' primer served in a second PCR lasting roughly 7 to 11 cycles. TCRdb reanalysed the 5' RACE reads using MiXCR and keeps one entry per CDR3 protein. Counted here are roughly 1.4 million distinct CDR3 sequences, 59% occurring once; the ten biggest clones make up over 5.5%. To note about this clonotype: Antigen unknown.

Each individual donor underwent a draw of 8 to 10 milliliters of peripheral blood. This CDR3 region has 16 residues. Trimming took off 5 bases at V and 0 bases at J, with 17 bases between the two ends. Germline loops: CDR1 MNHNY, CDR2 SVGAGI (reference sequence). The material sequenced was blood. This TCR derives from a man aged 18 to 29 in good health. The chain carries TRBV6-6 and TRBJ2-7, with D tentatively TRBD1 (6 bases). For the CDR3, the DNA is TGTGCCAGCAGTAACCCAAAACAGGGAAACTCCTACGAGCAGTACTTC. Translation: CASSNPKQGNSYEQYF.